This T cell receptor beta chain came from a study of cytomegalovirus exposure and HLA in healthy donors. Study-level results: The study listed approximately 170 cytomegalovirus-associated TCR beta chains. Clonal expansion, a later analysis showed, was greater in HLA-associated TCR beta chains than in equally common others. Presence/absence results assume similar sequencing depth per donor, which may not hold. In a later analysis, a missense DCLRE1C variant was linked to TCR beta V- and J-gene trimming.

Trimming removed 4 bases from V and 1 base from J, with 11 bases in between. From germline, CDR1 is SEHNR and CDR2 FQNEAQ (reference sequence). This CDR3 contains 15 residues. Details on this clone: Antigen unknown.

It was with 60 Vbeta and 13 Jbeta primers that the PCR ran. Sequencing used immunoSEQ multiplex PCR; TCRdb keeps in-frame clones, though not all of them. The profile covers 100,000 to 150,000 clones, with around 82% appearing a single time and about a tenth taken by the ten largest. The sample taken for sequencing was PBMCs. This TCR was recovered from a man younger than 40 in good health and CMV-seropositive. The chain links TRBV7-9 to TRBJ1-5; no firm D call. The CDR3 nucleotides read TGTGCCAGCAGCTCCAATGGAGGGAGCAATCAGCCCCAGCATTTT. Protein sequence: CASSSNGGSNQPQHF.